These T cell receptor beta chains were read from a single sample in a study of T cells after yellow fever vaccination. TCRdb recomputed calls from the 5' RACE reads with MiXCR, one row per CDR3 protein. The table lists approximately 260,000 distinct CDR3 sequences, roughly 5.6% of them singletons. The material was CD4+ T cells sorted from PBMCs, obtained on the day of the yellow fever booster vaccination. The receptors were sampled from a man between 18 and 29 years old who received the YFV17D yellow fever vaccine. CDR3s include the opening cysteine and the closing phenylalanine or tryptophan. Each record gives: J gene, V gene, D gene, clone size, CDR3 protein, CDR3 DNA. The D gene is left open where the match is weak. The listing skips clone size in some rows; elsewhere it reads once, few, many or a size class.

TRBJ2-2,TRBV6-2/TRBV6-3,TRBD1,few,CASRDGQGVTGELFF,TGTGCCAGCAGGGACGGACAGGGGGTAACCGGGGAGCTGTTTTTT
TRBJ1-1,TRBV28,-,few,CASTETDADPNTEAFF,TGTGCCAGCACGGAAACCGACGCCGACCCTAACACTGAAGCTTTCTTT
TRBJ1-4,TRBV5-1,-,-,CASSSQGTANEKLFF,TGCGCCAGCAGCTCTCAGGGTACAGCTAATGAAAAACTGTTTTTT
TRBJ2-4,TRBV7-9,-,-,CASSLEQGNIQYF,TGTGCCAGCAGCTTAGAACAGGGAAACATTCAGTACTTC
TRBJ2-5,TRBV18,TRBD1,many,CASSSRQGTETQYF,TGTGCCAGCTCCTCCCGACAGGGGACGGAGACCCAGTACTTC
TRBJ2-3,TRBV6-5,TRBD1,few,CASSAAGTADTQYF,TGTGCCAGCAGCGCCGCAGGGACAGCAGATACGCAGTATTTT
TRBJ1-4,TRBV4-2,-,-,CASSQDRARKAEKLFF,TGTGCCAGCAGCCAAGATCGAGCCAGGAAAGCTGAAAAACTGTTTTTT
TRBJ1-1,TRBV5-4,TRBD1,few,CASNWDRGNTEAFF,TGTGCCAGCAATTGGGACAGGGGAAACACTGAAGCTTTCTTT
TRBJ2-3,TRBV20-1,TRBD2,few,CSARMRGGSTDTQYF,TGCAGTGCTAGGATGCGGGGGGGTAGCACAGATACGCAGTATTTT
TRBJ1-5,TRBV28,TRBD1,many,CASSLQGGNQPQHF,TGTGCCAGCAGTCTACAGGGGGGCAATCAGCCCCAGCATTTT
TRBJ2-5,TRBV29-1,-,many,CSVEAAQETQYF,TGCAGCGTTGAAGCGGCCCAAGAGACCCAGTACTTC
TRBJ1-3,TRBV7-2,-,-,CASSLEWTSGNTIYF,TGTGCCAGCAGCTTAGAGTGGACCTCTGGAAACACCATATATTTT
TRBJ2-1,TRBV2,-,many,CASSSGPPPNNEQFF,TGTGCCAGCAGTAGCGGGCCCCCCCCCAACAATGAGCAGTTCTTC
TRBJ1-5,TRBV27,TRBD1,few,CASSSSTGGLSNQPQHF,TGTGCCAGCAGTTCCTCGACAGGGGGGCTTAGCAATCAGCCCCAGCATTTT
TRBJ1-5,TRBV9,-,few,CASSVDGVRAQPQHF,TGTGCCAGCAGCGTAGATGGGGTCCGCGCTCAGCCCCAGCATTTT
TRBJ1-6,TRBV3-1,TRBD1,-,CASSGGGQGHWVGSPLHF,TGTGCCTCCAGCGGTGGGGGACAGGGTCATTGGGTTGGTTCACCCCTCCACTTT
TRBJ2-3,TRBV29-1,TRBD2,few,CSVEDRWTSGGATDTQYF,TGCAGCGTTGAAGATCGGTGGACTAGCGGGGGGGCCACAGATACGCAGTATTTT
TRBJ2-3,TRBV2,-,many,CASSEELFATQYF,TGTGCCAGCAGTGAGGAGCTATTTGCTACGCAGTATTTT
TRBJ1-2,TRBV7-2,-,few,CASSLGVQLYGYTF,TGTGCCAGCAGCTTAGGAGTACAGTTGTATGGCTACACCTTC
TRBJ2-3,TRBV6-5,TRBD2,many,CASSYLTSGGAGTQYF,TGTGCCAGCAGTTACCTGACTAGCGGGGGGGCGGGTACGCAGTATTTT
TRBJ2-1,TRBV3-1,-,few,CASSLGRGGEQFF,TGTGCCAGCAGCCTGGGAAGGGGCGGTGAGCAGTTCTTC
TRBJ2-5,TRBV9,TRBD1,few,CASSQGAPETQYF,TGTGCCAGCAGCCAGGGGGCCCCAGAGACCCAGTACTTC
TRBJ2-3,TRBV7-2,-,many,CASSLRRAPDTQYF,TGTGCCAGCAGCTTGCGCAGGGCCCCAGATACGCAGTATTTT
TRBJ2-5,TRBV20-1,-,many,CSARMALAQQTQYF,TGCAGTGCTAGAATGGCACTAGCCCAACAGACCCAGTACTTC
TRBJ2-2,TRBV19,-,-,CASSRGRQGNTGELFF,TGTGCCAGTAGTCGTGGAAGGCAGGGAAACACCGGGGAGCTGTTTTTT
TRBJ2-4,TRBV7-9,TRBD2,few,CASSLLRGGYTGIQYF,TGTGCCAGCAGCCTGCTTCGCGGGGGATACACGGGCATTCAGTACTTC
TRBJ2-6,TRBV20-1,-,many,CSAPLSGANVLTF,TGCAGTGCTCCCCTATCTGGGGCCAACGTCCTGACTTTC
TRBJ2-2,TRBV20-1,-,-,CSALWPNTGELFF,TGCAGTGCTCTTTGGCCCAACACCGGGGAGCTGTTTTTT
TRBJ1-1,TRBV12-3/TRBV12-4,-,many,CASSRRRFTEAFF,TGTGCCAGCAGTCGCCGGAGATTCACTGAAGCTTTCTTT
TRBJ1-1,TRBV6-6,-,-,CASSSGRGDGGSTEAFF,TGTGCCAGCAGTTCGGGGAGGGGGGACGGGGGGAGCACTGAAGCTTTCTTT
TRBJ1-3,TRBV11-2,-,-,CASSPGAGGNTIYF,TGTGCCAGCAGCCCAGGGGCGGGAGGAAACACCATATATTTT
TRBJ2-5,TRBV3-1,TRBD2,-,CASSSSGTQETQYF,TGTGCCAGCAGCTCTAGCGGGACCCAAGAGACCCAGTACTTC
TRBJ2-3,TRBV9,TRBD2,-,CASSVASGGVTDTQYF,TGTGCCAGCAGCGTAGCCAGCGGGGGGGTCACAGATACGCAGTATTTT
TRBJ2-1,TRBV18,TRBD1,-,CASSRSTGVIDEQFF,TGTGCCAGCTCTCGATCGACAGGGGTAATCGATGAGCAGTTCTTC
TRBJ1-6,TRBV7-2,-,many,CASSRSGTDNSPLHF,TGTGCCAGCAGCCGATCTGGGACGGATAATTCACCCCTCCACTTT
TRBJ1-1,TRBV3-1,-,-,CASSQGGKNTEAFF,TGTGCCAGCAGCCAAGGGGGGAAGAACACTGAAGCTTTCTTT
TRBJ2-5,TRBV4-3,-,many,CASSRRNTGTQYF,TGCGCCAGCAGCCGACGGAATACGGGGACCCAGTACTTC
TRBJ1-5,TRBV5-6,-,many,CASSGQGGNQPQHF,TGTGCCAGCAGCGGACAAGGTGGCAATCAGCCCCAGCATTTT
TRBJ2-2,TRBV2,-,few,CASFISFANTGELFF,TGTGCCAGTTTTATATCTTTCGCGAACACCGGGGAGCTGTTTTTT
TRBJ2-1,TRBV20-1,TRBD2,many,CSAILAGSPKF,TGCAGTGCAATACTAGCGGGGTCCCCCAAATTC
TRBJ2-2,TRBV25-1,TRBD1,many,CASSELGTGLSGELFF,TGTGCCAGCAGTGAATTAGGGACAGGACTGTCCGGGGAGCTGTTTTTT